One sample yielded the 18 T cell receptor beta chains listed below, sequenced in a study of regulatory T cells in long-lasting Graves disease. The time point here: newly diagnosed GD, antithyroid drugs for less than 3 months. PBMC-extracted RNA yielded the TCR library. According to the study, TCR beta libraries were built with iRepertoire HTBI primers and CDR3-region Arm-PCR. From the multiplex PCR reads, TCRdb called clonotypes with MiXCR, one entry per CDR3 protein. The sample has hundreds of thousands of distinct CDR3 sequences; 15% to 20% are singletons. These sequences were also reported in another study, on T cells in Graves' hyperthyroidism and ophthalmopathy.

Sequenced material: peripheral blood mononuclear cells (PBMCs), taken at new diagnosis, from a patient treated with antithyroid drugs. The receptors originated from a woman aged 35-60 years with Graves disease.

This clonotype was observed at least ten times. The CDR3 region is CASSDPNRQSYEQYF. The CDR3 DNA follows: TGTGCCAGCAGTGATCCCAACAGGCAGAGCTACGAGCAGTACTTC. This chain connects TRBV2 to TRBJ2-7; D might be TRBD1 (5 bases). Germline V gene sequence: CDR1 SNHLY, CDR2 FYNNEI. V was cut by 3 bases and J by 3 bases, with 15 bases left in between. This CDR3 contains 15 residues.

This clonotype was seen many times. The rearrangement links TRBV11-2 to TRBJ2-1, with 8 bases aligning to TRBD2. V shed 3 bases and J 7 bases; nucleotides not matched to a gene: 8. Germline values: CDR1 SGHAT, CDR2 FQNNGV. This CDR3 comprises 15 residues. CDR3 in amino acids: CASSFSTGGANEQFF. CDR3 in DNA: TGTGCCAGCAGCTTCTCCACGGGAGGGGCAAATGAGCAGTTCTTC.

A few counts support this clonotype. CDR3 residues: CASSQSWTSTDTQYF. DNA for the CDR3: TGTGCCAGCAGTCAAAGCTGGACTAGCACAGATACGCAGTATTTT. The chain recombines TRBV6-1 with TRBJ2-3; possibly TRBD2 for D (5 bases). V lost 5 bases, J lost 0 bases, and 12 bases lay in between. The CDR3 runs 15 residues. Germline lookup yields CDR1 MNHNS and CDR2 SASEGT.

This clonotype was recorded many times. The genes are TRBV5-1 and TRBJ1-2, with TRBD1 matching 7 bases. The V segment lost 4 bases and the J segment 6 bases; nucleotides outside the gene matches: 6. The CDR3 loop spans 13 amino acids. Germline values: CDR1 SGHRS, CDR2 YFSETQ. The CDR3 sequence is CASSPHDRDGYTF. CDR3 DNA sequence: TGCGCCAGCAGCCCACATGACAGGGATGGCTACACCTTC.

This clonotype was recorded a few times. The rearrangement links TRBV30 to TRBJ1-3; D uncertain. CDR1 is GTSNPN and CDR2 is SVGIG in the germline V gene (reference sequence). The CDR3 spans 10 residues. V was pared by 5 bases and J by 4 bases, with 3 bases between. The CDR3 loop reads CAWGGNTIYF. The CDR3 coding sequence is TGTGCCTGGGGAGGAAACACCATATATTTT.

The sample holds a few counts of this clonotype. CDR3 sequence: CASSDEAVSGNTIYF. CDR3 nucleotide sequence: TGTGCCAGCAGTGATGAAGCAGTCTCTGGAAACACCATATATTTT. This chain uses TRBV2 with TRBJ1-3, with no clear D. Trimming took off 3 bases at V and 0 bases at J, with 9 bases between the two ends. This CDR3 contains 15 residues. Germline values: CDR1 SNHLY, CDR2 FYNNEI. The entire variable domain, with the rest obtained from reference TRBV2 and TRBJ1-3, is as follows: EPEVTQTPSHQVTQMGQEVILRCVPISNHLYFYWYRQILGQKVEFLVSFYNNEISEKSEIFDDQFSVERPDGSNFTLKIRSTKLEDSAMYFCASSDEAVSGNTIYFGEGSWLTVV.

The V call is TRBV6-2 or TRBV6-3, the J call TRBJ2-2, with 9 nucleotides matching TRBD2. V shed 8 bases, J shed 4 bases, and the junction held 11 bases outside the gene matches. The germline V gene has CDR1 MNHEY and CDR2 SVGEGT. The CDR3 length is 16 residues. The CDR3, as DNA: TGTGCCAGCGTGTTGCGGGGGGGCCTGAGCACCGGGGAGCTGTTTTTT. Amino acid sequence: CASVLRGGLSTGELFF.

J is TRBJ1-2 and V is TRBV5-4; tentatively, D is TRBD1 (6 bases). The CDR3 spans 14 residues. From germline, CDR1 is SGHNT and CDR2 YYREEE (reference sequence). Trimming removed 4 bases at V and 2 bases at J, with 12 bases between. The CDR3 here is CASSQTGNNYGYTF. CDR3 DNA: TGTGCCAGCAGCCAAACAGGGAACAACTATGGCTACACCTTC.

At least ten counts were recorded for this clonotype. This chain uses TRBV2 with TRBJ1-1; D possibly corresponds to TRBD1 (5 bases). This CDR3 comprises 13 residues. Germline V gene data show CDR1 as SNHLY and CDR2 as FYNNEI. The V end lost 9 bases, the J end lost 3 bases, and 14 bases lay between the germline ends. The CDR3 sequence: CASRPKGDTEAFF. The CDR3 bases are TGTGCCAGTAGACCAAAAGGGGACACTGAAGCTTTCTTT.

This clonotype was seen a few times. The DNA of the CDR3 is TGCAGCGCCCCCGGGACAGGGTATCCAGATACGCAGTATTTT. Translation gives CSAPGTGYPDTQYF. V gene TRBV29-1 combines with J gene TRBJ2-3, with 9 bases matching TRBD1. CDR1 SQVTM and CDR2 ANQGSEA come from the germline V gene. J gave up 4 bases and V 7 bases, and 9 bases lay outside the gene matches. CDR3 size: 14 residues.

This chain uses TRBV6-1 with TRBJ1-2; D may be TRBD1 (5 bases). V was trimmed by 7 bases and J by 8 bases, leaving 17 bases between them. Germline CDR1 MNHNS, CDR2 SASEGT. CDR3 size: 13 residues. CDR3 loop: CASKQTGGLGYTF. The DNA for the CDR3 is TGTGCCAGCAAACAAACGGGGGGTCTAGGCTACACCTTC.

This clonotype was detected many times. This chain joins TRBV11-2 and TRBJ2-3; TRBD2 is a possible D gene (5 bases). The CDR3 has 17 residues. The germline gives CDR1 SGHAT, CDR2 FQNNGV. V gave up 0 bases and J gave up 4 bases, with 17 bases separating them. The DNA of the CDR3 is TGTGCCAGCAGCTTAGATCAAACGGGGAGAGGTCCAGATACGCAGTATTTT. Protein: CASSLDQTGRGPDTQYF.

The gene calls are TRBV6-1 and TRBJ2-1, with 10 bases matching TRBD1. After removal of 6 bases from V and 8 bases from J, the junction contained 13 bases not matched to a gene. This CDR3 is 16 amino acids long. From germline, CDR1 is MNHNS and CDR2 SASEGT. The CDR3 nucleotides are TGTGCCAGCAGGGAGACTCCGGACAGGGGGTACCATGAGCAGTTCTTC. It yields the protein CASRETPDRGYHEQFF.

A single count supports this clonotype. The chain uses TRBV12-3 or TRBV12-4 and TRBJ2-3, with D tentatively TRBD2 (6 bases). The CDR3 has 15 amino acids. The V gene lost 3 bases and the J gene lost 1 base, with 11 bases spanning the gap. This chain's CDR3 is CASSFTGLGTDTQYF. CDR3 coding DNA: TGTGCCAGCAGTTTCACGGGACTTGGCACAGATACGCAGTATTTT.

This clonotype was seen ten or more times. This chain links TRBV29-1 with TRBJ2-7, with 13 bases fitting TRBD2. J lost 0 bases, V lost 1 base, and 3 bases had no gene match. The CDR3 runs to 16 residues. Germline V gives CDR1 SQVTM, CDR2 ANQGSEA. The DNA for the CDR3 is TGCAGCGTTGAAGGACTAGCGGGGGGTCTCTCCTACGAGCAGTACTTC. It encodes CSVEGLAGGLSYEQYF.

This clonotype was counted ten times or more. The V gene is TRBV30, the J gene TRBJ1-6; D is possibly TRBD1 (6 bases). Germline V lookup: CDR1 GTSNPN, CDR2 SVGIG (reference sequence). CDR3 length: 15 residues. V was pared by 2 bases and J by 8 bases, with 16 bases between. CDR3 nucleotide sequence: TGTGCCTGGAGTCCGCCTAGCAGGGGATATTCACCCCTCCACTTT. Its translation: CAWSPPSRGYSPLHF.

V usage is TRBV12-3 or TRBV12-4 and J usage is TRBJ1-2; D is unclear. The V end lost 3 bases, the J end lost 8 bases, and 7 bases lay between the germline ends. CDR3 length: 11 amino acids. CDR3 coding DNA: TGTGCCAGCAGTTTCAGTGAAGGCTACACCTTC. Protein product: CASSFSEGYTF.

V usage is TRBV6-1 and J usage is TRBJ2-2, with D perhaps matching TRBD2 (7 bases). V was cut by 7 bases and J by 5 bases, with 20 bases left in between. The CDR3 runs 16 residues. Germline CDR1 MNHNS, CDR2 SASEGT. The DNA of the CDR3 is TGTGCCAGCACACCTCTGGAGGGGGGGAGTACCGGGGAGCTGTTTTTT. Protein product: CASTPLEGGSTGELFF.